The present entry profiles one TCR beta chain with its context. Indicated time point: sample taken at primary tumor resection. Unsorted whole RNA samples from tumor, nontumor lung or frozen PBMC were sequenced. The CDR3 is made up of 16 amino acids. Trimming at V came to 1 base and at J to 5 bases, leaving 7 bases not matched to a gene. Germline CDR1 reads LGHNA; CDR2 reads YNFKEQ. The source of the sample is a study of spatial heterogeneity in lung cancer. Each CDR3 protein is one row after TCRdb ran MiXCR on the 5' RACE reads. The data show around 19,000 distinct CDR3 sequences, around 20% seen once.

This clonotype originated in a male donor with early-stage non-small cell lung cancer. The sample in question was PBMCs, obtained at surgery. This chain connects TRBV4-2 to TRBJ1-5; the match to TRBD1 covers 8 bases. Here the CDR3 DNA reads TGTGCCAGCAGCCAAGGGTCAGACAGGGGAGATCAGCCCCAGCATTTT. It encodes CASSQGSDRGDQPQHF.